This is a list of T cell receptor beta chains from one sample in a study of blood T cell repertoires in COVID-19. Profiling relied on immunoSEQ multiplex PCR, and the TCRdb table lists in-frame clones only, not all of them. Among 360,000 or so clones listed, about 88% were seen once. Specimen: PBMCs or T cells enriched from blood (not recorded which). These receptors all come from a woman aged 25-40 years who had been exposed to COVID-19. CDR3s include the opening cysteine and the closing phenylalanine or tryptophan. D genes are given only for firm matches. The size field is filled for only some rows; it gives once, few, many or a size class.

size,D,J,V,CDR3,DNA
NA,TRBD2,TRBJ2-7,TRBV28,CASSLRPGGDEQYF,TGTGCCAGCAGTCTCCGACCGGGAGGGGACGAGCAGTACTTC
NA,TRBD2,TRBJ2-4,TRBV19,CASSTGSGRFYAAKNIQYF,TGTGCCAGTAGTACGGGTAGCGGGAGATTTTATGCGGCCAAAAACATTCAGTACTTC
NA,NA,TRBJ1-4,TRBV28,CASSLIQATNEKLFF,TGTGCCAGCAGTTTAATCCAGGCAACTAATGAAAAACTGTTTTTT
NA,NA,TRBJ1-4,TRBV29-1,CSVEGQGIAKLFF,TGCAGCGTTGAAGGGCAGGGGATAGCGAAACTGTTTTTT
NA,TRBD1,TRBJ1-2,TRBV7-3,CASSPQGDYGYTF,TGTGCCAGCAGCCCTCAGGGGGACTATGGCTACACCTTC
NA,NA,TRBJ2-1,TRBV21-1,CASSKRRGLDLPWDEQFF,TGTGCCAGCAGCAAACGGCGGGGACTAGACCTCCCCTGGGATGAGCAGTTCTTC
NA,TRBD1,TRBJ1-1,TRBV20-1,CSANGQGQAFF,TGCAGTGCCAACGGACAGGGACAAGCTTTCTTT
NA,TRBD2,TRBJ2-1,TRBV11-3,CASSTSGRHNEQFF,TGTGCCAGCAGTACTAGCGGGAGGCATAATGAGCAGTTCTTC
NA,NA,TRBJ1-1,TRBV19,CASRTGRGENTEAFF,TGTGCCAGTAGAACAGGACGGGGGGAGAACACTGAAGCTTTCTTT
NA,NA,TRBJ2-1,TRBV28,CASSSGQGGLVEQFF,TGTGCCAGCAGTTCGGGTCAGGGGGGATTGGTTGAGCAGTTCTTC
many,NA,TRBJ2-1,TRBV24-1,CATSEVSVPGTPFDEQFF,TGTGCCACCAGTGAGGTTTCTGTTCCGGGGACTCCCTTCGATGAGCAGTTCTTC
NA,TRBD1,TRBJ2-1,TRBV7-9,CASSPRQGSHWGEQFF,TGTGCCAGCAGCCCCAGACAGGGGAGTCATTGGGGTGAGCAGTTCTTC
NA,NA,TRBJ2-1,TRBV12-3/TRBV12-4,CASSPNGINEQFF,TGTGCCAGCAGCCCCAACGGGATCAATGAGCAGTTCTTC
NA,NA,TRBJ1-1,TRBV11-2,CASSLFGQEAFF,TGTGCCAGCAGCTTATTTGGCCAAGAAGCTTTCTTT
NA,NA,TRBJ1-6,TRBV7-6,CATAGGEASPLHF,TGTGCCACAGCGGGAGGGGAGGCTTCACCCCTCCACTTT
NA,TRBD1,TRBJ1-5,TRBV28,CASSETYGTGIIGNQPQHF,TGTGCCAGCTCAGAGACGTACGGGACAGGGATAATAGGCAATCAGCCCCAGCATTTT
NA,TRBD1,TRBJ1-1,TRBV5-6,CASSPVGQGAEAFF,TGTGCCAGCAGCCCAGTCGGACAGGGGGCTGAAGCTTTCTTT
NA,TRBD2,TRBJ2-1,TRBV9,CASSLGGGSSSYNEQFF,TGTGCCAGCAGCCTCGGAGGCGGGAGCAGCTCCTACAATGAGCAGTTCTTC
NA,NA,TRBJ2-5,TRBV7-6,CASSLGQMETQYF,TGTGCCAGCAGCTTAGGTCAAATGGAGACCCAGTACTTC
NA,NA,TRBJ2-1,TRBV2,CASSLALYNEQFF,TGTGCCAGCAGTTTAGCGTTATACAATGAGCAGTTCTTC